This TCR beta chain is from a study of CD8+ T cells in alopecia areata. Across the study: Treated patients were dosed with oral tofacitinib, taking 5 to 10 mg twice daily. Tofacitinib administration persisted for 6 to 18 months, succeeded by 6 months off drug. Points from the study as a whole: More clonal than normal scalp was lesional scalp, particularly alopecia totalis/universalis. Although TCR sharing was seen in mice, sharing across patients was less clear, possibly for HLA-related reasons.

Concerning this clone itself: Its target is unknown.

Lesional scalp punch biopsies and peripheral blood were collected from alopecia areata patients. Germline V lookup: CDR1 LNHDA, CDR2 SQIVND (reference sequence). Trimming cost V 1 base and J 9 bases; bases outside gene matches: 9. The length of the CDR3 is 16 residues. TCR sequencing used cDNA made by reverse transcription of extracted RNA. Sequenced by immunoSEQ multiplex PCR; TCRdb stores in-frame clones only, minus some. The data show some 11,000 clones, with roughly 59% seen just once and about 7.3% held by the top ten. The TCR comes from a human donor with alopecia areata. The chain couples TRBV19 to TRBJ2-1, with 10 positions matching TRBD2. The sample in question was skin, obtained at week 0. The CDR3 loop is CASSIVIAGGFPEQFF. The CDR3 nucleotides read TGTGCCAGTAGTATAGTTATAGCGGGAGGATTTCCTGAGCAGTTCTTC.